One and the same sample provided the 28 T cell receptor beta chains below, sequenced in a study of shared clonotypes between healthy human individuals. Using immunoSEQ multiplex PCR, the repertoire was profiled, and TCRdb retains in-frame clones only, with some absent. The table has over a million clones, 75% to 80% seen once. The sample comprised memory CD4+ T cells from PBMCs. The subset was: CD45RA-negative fraction. These receptors were obtained from a man between 18 and 29 years old in good health. Some clones in this sample may be carry-over from other donors' samples.

The chain recombines TRBV7-9 with TRBJ2-7; 10 nucleotides agree with TRBD2. The CDR3 loop spans 15 amino acids. Trimming took 1 base from V and 2 from J; bases not matched to a gene: 2. CDR1 SEHNR and CDR2 FQNEAQ come from the germline V gene (reference sequence). The CDR3 DNA reads TGTGCCAGCAGCTTAGGGCTAGCGGGGGCCTACGAGCAGTACTTC. Translating gives CASSLGLAGAYEQYF.

The chain joins TRBV30 to TRBJ1-1; 7 bases are shared with TRBD1. The CDR3 covers 13 residues. Unmatched junction bases numbered 4, after V lost 5 bases and J lost 1 base. Germline V gene lookup returns CDR1 GTSNPN and CDR2 SVGIG (reference sequence). The CDR3 region is CAWLGQTNTEAFF. As DNA, the CDR3 is TGTGCCTGGTTGGGACAGACGAACACTGAAGCTTTCTTT.

This chain uses TRBV21-1 with TRBJ2-2. TRBV21-1 is an annotated pseudogene. The CDR3 covers 10 residues. The CDR3 region is CASSRGELFF. The DNA for the CDR3 is TGTGCCAGCAGCAGAGGGGAGCTGTTTTTT.

V gene TRBV30 combines with J gene TRBJ2-5; D may be TRBD1 or TRBD2 (5 bases each). There are 12 residues in the CDR3. Germline CDR1 and CDR2: GTSNPN and SVGIG (reference sequence). The V gene lost 7 bases and the J gene lost 5 bases, with 14 bases spanning the gap. The CDR3 nucleotides are TGTGCCTACCGGACACGCGGGGAGACCCAGTACTTC. This gives the protein CAYRTRGETQYF.

The chain employs TRBV7-6 and TRBJ2-1, with TRBD2 matching over 8 bases. The V and J ends lost 3 bases and 8 bases, in that order; junction bases with no gene match: 6. In germline, CDR1 is SGHVS, CDR2 FNYEAQ. This CDR3 comprises 14 residues. The CDR3 here is CASSFSGNVDEQFF. The CDR3 DNA sequence: TGTGCCAGCAGCTTTAGCGGGAACGTGGATGAGCAGTTCTTC.

This clone came up a few times. V is TRBV11-1 and J is TRBJ2-5; 7 bases fit TRBD1. The ends lost 5 bases at V and 3 bases at J; junction bases unmatched: 3. CDR1 is SGHAT, CDR2 FQDESV, per germline (reference sequence). The CDR3 is 13 residues long. The DNA of the CDR3 is TGTGCCAGCAGCAACAGGGGAGAAGAGACCCAGTACTTC. It specifies CASSNRGEETQYF.

The chain is built from TRBV19 and TRBJ1-4; 11 nucleotides line up with TRBD1. The CDR3 is made up of 14 amino acids. Germline values: CDR1 LNHDA, CDR2 SQIVND (reference sequence). V was clipped by 4 bases and J by 8 bases; unmatched bases: 3. The CDR3 DNA reads as TGTGCCAGTAGTAGCCGGGACAGGGGGGAAAAACTGTTTTTT. This translates into CASSSRDRGEKLFF.

The chain combines TRBV7-2 with TRBJ1-3; D gene ambiguous. CDR1 is SGHTA and CDR2 is FQGNSA in the germline V gene. There are 15 residues in the CDR3. V lost 3 bases to trimming and J lost 0 bases, with 9 bases between them. The CDR3 DNA sequence: TGTGCCAGCAGCTTTGTGGGGAGCTCTGGAAACACCATATATTTT. Encoded protein: CASSFVGSSGNTIYF.

The chain employs TRBV9 and TRBJ2-2; no clear D gene. Germline V lookup: CDR1 SGDLS, CDR2 YYNGEE. V lost 4 bases and J 7 bases, leaving 14 bases between the germline ends. The CDR3 covers 14 residues. The CDR3 loop is CASSPISTLGELFF. The CDR3 DNA follows: TGTGCCAGCAGCCCAATATCTACCCTCGGGGAGCTGTTTTTT.

This clone was picked up many times. The chain recombines TRBV2 with TRBJ2-2; D is uncertain. V dropped 2 bases and J dropped 5 bases, with 9 bases sitting between them. The germline V gene has CDR1 SNHLY and CDR2 FYNNEI. The CDR3 is 14 residues long. This CDR3 reads CASSERRITGELFF. CDR3 coding DNA: TGTGCCAGCAGTGAACGTAGGATTACCGGGGAGCTGTTTTTT.

This chain connects TRBV7-6 to TRBJ2-3, with 10 nucleotides matching TRBD1. Germline V lookup: CDR1 SGHVS, CDR2 FNYEAQ. J was trimmed by 4 bases and V by 0 bases; bases with no gene match: 4. This CDR3 is 16 amino acids long. CDR3 coding DNA: TGTGCCAGCAGCTTAGCGGGGGACAGGGGTTCAGATACGCAGTATTTT. This codes for CASSLAGDRGSDTQYF.

Only one count was recorded for this clone. The V call is TRBV2, the J call TRBJ1-1; no definite D call. This CDR3 is built from 14 residues. V was trimmed by 7 bases and J by 4 bases, leaving 16 bases between them. The V gene's germline CDR1 is SNHLY and CDR2 FYNNEI. The CDR3 here is CASNMRSQGTEAFF. The CDR3 region has the DNA TGTGCCAGCAACATGCGGAGCCAAGGCACTGAAGCTTTCTTT.

This chain links TRBV11-2 with TRBJ2-2; the D is unclear. Per the germline V gene, CDR1 is SGHAT and CDR2 is FQNNGV. CDR3 length: 15 residues. V was pared by 2 bases and J by 4 bases, with 11 bases between. The CDR3 DNA reads as TGTGCCAGCAGCTTATCTCGTGTGGGCACCGGGGAGCTGTTTTTT. This encodes CASSLSRVGTGELFF.

This clone was seen a single time. The chain recombines TRBV6-1 with TRBJ1-2, with no clear D. Germline V gene lookup returns CDR1 MNHNS and CDR2 SASEGT. Deletions cut 6 bases from V and 2 bases from J, with 10 bases between. This CDR3 spans 13 amino acids. CDR3 amino acids: CASRTRENYGYTF. As DNA, the CDR3 is TGTGCCAGCAGGACCCGGGAGAACTATGGCTACACCTTC.

V usage is TRBV14 and J usage is TRBJ1-2, with D uncertain. This CDR3 has 9 amino acids. Germline assignment: CDR1 SGHDN and CDR2 FVKESK. Trimming took off 1 base at V and 12 bases at J, with 3 bases between the two ends. Here the CDR3 reads CASSQGDTF. Here the CDR3 DNA reads TGTGCCAGCAGCCAAGGGGACACCTTC.

The CDR3, as DNA: TGCGCCAGCAGCTCGTCCCTCGTGGGGGTTGGGGCCAACGTCCTGACTTTC. It encodes CASSSSLVGVGANVLTF. This chain uses TRBV5-1 with TRBJ2-6, with D possibly called TRBD1 or TRBD2 (5 bases each). CDR1 and CDR2 from the germline V gene are SGHRS and YFSETQ. This CDR3 is 17 amino acids long. The V gene lost 3 bases and the J gene lost 3 bases, with 16 bases spanning the gap.

The V and J genes are TRBV18 and TRBJ1-4; D perhaps matches TRBD1 (5 bases). CDR1 KGHSH and CDR2 LQKENI come from the germline V gene. The CDR3 totals 15 residues. V was pared by 3 bases and J by 1 base, with 9 bases between. In DNA, the CDR3 is TGTGCCAGCTCACCGATCGGACAAACTAATGAAAAACTGTTTTTT. Translation: CASSPIGQTNEKLFF.

In nucleotides, the CDR3 is TGTGCCAGCAGTGCGAAAGAGGGGTACGAGCAGTTCTTC. Translation gives CASSAKEGYEQFF. The chain recombines TRBV7-3 with TRBJ2-1; tentatively, D is TRBD1 or TRBD2 (5 bases each). CDR1 SGHTA and CDR2 FQGTGA come from the germline V gene. Trimming removed 6 bases at V and 10 bases at J, with 16 bases between. This CDR3 is 13 amino acids long.

In the case of this clone: A far bigger clonotype differs at one base, so this is likely a read error. The chain couples TRBV7-6 to TRBJ2-2; D unresolved. V was trimmed by 1 base and J by 4 bases, leaving 10 bases between them. The CDR3 loop spans 15 amino acids. The V gene's germline CDR1 is SGHVS and CDR2 FNYEAQ. CDR3 region: CASSLDRMSTGELFF. DNA of the CDR3: TGTGCCAGCAGCTTAGATAGAATGAGCACCGGGGAGCTGTTTTTT. The full variable domain, with the rest looked up from reference TRBV7-6 and TRBJ2-2, is GAGVSQSPRYKVTKRGQDVALRCDPISGHVSLYWYRQALGQGPEFLTYFNYEAQQDKSGLPNDRFSAERPEGSISTLTIQRTEQRDSAMYRCASSLDRMSTGELFFGEGSRLTVL.

Ten or more counts support this clone. The chain employs TRBV6-5 and TRBJ2-2; the D is unclear. The CDR3 spans 11 residues. V shed 8 bases and J shed 6 bases, with 7 bases lying between them. The V gene's germline CDR1 is MNHEY and CDR2 SVGAGI. CDR3 sequence (DNA): TGTGCCAGCTCTGGGGCCGGGGAGCTGTTTTTT. Residues: CASSGAGELFF.

Here the CDR3 DNA reads TGTGCCTGGAGAGGGGAAGACTATGGCTACACCTTC. This translates into CAWRGEDYGYTF. The rearrangement links TRBV30 to TRBJ1-2; tentative D call: TRBD1 (5 bases). The CDR3 has 12 residues. Germline CDR1 reads GTSNPN; CDR2 reads SVGIG (reference sequence). Trimming cost V 3 bases and J 3 bases, with 8 bases left between them.

The chain recombines TRBV5-6 with TRBJ2-1; possible D gene TRBD2, 5 bases. The ends were cut back, 4 bases at V and 6 bases at J, with 23 bases in the middle. CDR1 and CDR2 (germline): SGHDT, YYEEEE. CDR3 size: 17 residues. The CDR3 DNA is TGTGCCAGCAGCCCCGATAGAGGGAGCCGGTCTAGCAATGAGCAGTTCTTC. Residues: CASSPDRGSRSSNEQFF.

The genes are TRBV14 and TRBJ2-6; D remains unclear. Germline V CDR1 and CDR2: SGHDN, FVKESK. The CDR3 loop spans 15 amino acids. Trimming stripped 4 bases from V and 3 bases from J, with 10 bases between. The CDR3 DNA reads TGTGCCAGCAGCCGGGGTTGGAGTGGGGCCAACGTCCTGACTTTC. Protein product: CASSRGWSGANVLTF.

Notes on this clone: The final CDR3 position lacks the conserved phenylalanine or tryptophan, pointing to a likely read error. The V and J genes are TRBV30 and TRBJ2-7; D may be TRBD2 (6 bases). CDR1 is GTSNPN and CDR2 is SVGIG in the germline V gene (reference sequence). Trimming left V 0 bases short and J 7 bases short, with 7 bases between. This CDR3 has 11 amino acids. CDR3 amino acids: CAWSVRGEQYL. The DNA for the CDR3 is TGTGCCTGGAGTGTACGGGGGGAGCAGTACCTC.

The gene calls are TRBV6-1 and TRBJ1-2; D is ambiguous. CDR1 and CDR2 (germline): MNHNS, SASEGT. V dropped 11 bases and J dropped 6 bases, with 10 bases sitting between them. This CDR3 comprises 10 residues. CDR3 loop: CAVGGHGYTF. The CDR3 coding sequence is TGTGCCGTTGGAGGGCATGGCTACACCTTC.

The CDR3, as DNA: TGTGCCTGGGCCGGATTTGGTGAGACCCAGTACTTC. Translation: CAWAGFGETQYF. The chain joins TRBV30 to TRBJ2-5; D not resolved. The CDR3 covers 12 residues. Germline CDR1 reads GTSNPN; CDR2 reads SVGIG (reference sequence). V was trimmed by 5 bases and J by 5 bases, leaving 12 bases between them.

This chain uses TRBV6-4 with TRBJ2-4; 11 bases match TRBD1. CDR3 length: 18 residues. Germline V gives CDR1 MRHNA, CDR2 SNTAGT. Trimming cost V 8 bases and J 6 bases; bases outside gene matches: 18. The CDR3 region has the DNA TGTGCCAGCGGACAGGGGGCCAACCCTCCAGCAATCAGAAACATTCAGTACTTC. Translated: CASGQGANPPAIRNIQYF.

This chain links TRBV2 with TRBJ2-1; 11 bases are a match to TRBD2. This CDR3 region has 16 residues. V dropped 6 bases and J dropped 1; count of bases not matched to a gene: 5. Germline V gene data show CDR1 as SNHLY and CDR2 as FYNNEI. CDR3 DNA: TGTGCCAGCAGGTGGGGACTAGCGGTATCCTACAATGAGCAGTTCTTC. Residues: CASRWGLAVSYNEQFF.